Shown below are 27 T cell receptor beta chains from a single sample sequenced in a study of blood T cell repertoires in COVID-19. Sequenced by immunoSEQ multiplex PCR; TCRdb stores in-frame clones only, minus some. The table has hundreds of thousands of clones, 87% seen once. Sample: PBMCs or T cells enriched from blood (not recorded which). Every receptor here comes from a woman between 25 and 40 years old who had recovered from COVID-19.

V is TRBV7-2 and J is TRBJ1-1; D is perhaps TRBD1 (5 bases). Per germline, CDR1 SGHTA and CDR2 FQGNSA. V shed 4 bases and J shed 7 bases, with 19 bases lying between them. This CDR3 contains 15 residues. The CDR3 loop is CASSSPGAGRSEAFF. The CDR3 DNA reads TGTGCCAGCAGCTCCCCCGGGGCAGGGAGGAGTGAAGCTTTCTTT.

The rearrangement links TRBV2 to TRBJ2-7, with D perhaps matching TRBD2 (6 bases). Deletions cut 6 bases from V and 0 bases from J, with 12 bases between. The CDR3 loop spans 14 amino acids. The germline V gene encodes CDR1 SNHLY and CDR2 FYNNEI. CDR3 in amino acids: CASRLADISYEQYF. The CDR3 bases are TGTGCCAGCAGACTAGCTGATATCTCCTACGAGCAGTACTTC.

The rearrangement uses TRBV7-3 and TRBJ2-5, with 9 bases identical to TRBD1. J gave up 5 bases and V 6 bases, and 4 bases lay outside the gene matches. The CDR3 length is 13 residues. The germline gives CDR1 SGHTA, CDR2 FQGTGA. This CDR3 reads CASSLQGAETQYF. The DNA of the CDR3 is TGTGCCAGCAGTTTACAGGGGGCTGAGACCCAGTACTTC. Full variable domain (outside the CDR3, taken from reference TRBV7-3 and TRBJ2-5): GAGVSQTPSNKVTEKGKYVELRCDPISGHTALYWYRQSLGQGPEFLIYFQGTGAADDSGLPNDRFFAVRPEGSVSTLKIQRTERGDSAVYLCASSLQGAETQYFGPGTRLLVL.

The chain has TRBV3-1 (or the pseudogene TRBV3-2) and TRBJ1-2; D gene uncertain. The CDR3 runs to 14 residues. CDR1 and CDR2 (germline): LGHDT, YNNKEL (reference sequence). V lost 1 base and J lost 6, with 12 bases in between. For the CDR3, the DNA is TGTGCCAGCAGCCAAGGCTTGGCAGGCGATGGCTACACCTTC. It yields the protein CASSQGLAGDGYTF.

The CDR3 loop reads CASSPQTSGRPYNEQFF. The CDR3 DNA follows: TGTGCCAGCTCACCACAGACTAGCGGGAGACCCTACAATGAGCAGTTCTTC. V usage is TRBV18 and J usage is TRBJ2-1; TRBD2 agrees at 12 bases. This CDR3 is 17 amino acids long. Germline V CDR1 and CDR2: KGHSH, LQKENI. The V segment lost 1 base and the J segment 2 bases; nucleotides outside the gene matches: 3.

The chain combines TRBV6-5 with TRBJ1-2; no definite D call. This CDR3 comprises 13 residues. Germline V gene lookup returns CDR1 MNHEY and CDR2 SVGAGI. V was cut by 2 bases and J by 2 bases, with 6 bases left in between. The CDR3, as DNA: TGTGCCAGCAGTTACCTAAAAAACTATGGCTACACCTTC. This translates into CASSYLKNYGYTF.

Only one count was recorded for this clone. V usage is TRBV6-1 and J usage is TRBJ1-6; 7 nucleotides match TRBD1. The CDR3 loop spans 15 amino acids. With V trimmed by 2 bases and J by 10 bases, 8 bases remained unmatched. The germline CDR1 and CDR2 sequences are MNHNS and SASEGT. CDR3: CASSELAGGQSPLHF. The CDR3 DNA reads as TGTGCCAGCAGTGAACTGGCAGGGGGACAGTCACCCCTCCACTTT.

This chain connects TRBV15 to TRBJ1-1, with a possible D match to TRBD1 (6 bases). CDR3 size: 14 residues. Germline V gene lookup returns CDR1 LNHNV and CDR2 YYDKDF (reference sequence). V was pared by 4 bases and J by 1 base, with 10 bases between. The CDR3: CATSKLQGNTEAFF. In DNA, the CDR3 is TGTGCCACCAGCAAACTACAGGGGAACACTGAAGCTTTCTTT.

The chain employs TRBV7-9 and TRBJ1-2, with 7 bases identical to TRBD1. The CDR3 covers 16 residues. V was clipped by 1 base and J by 3 bases; unmatched bases: 8. Germline-derived CDR1 and CDR2 are SEHNR and FQNEAQ (reference sequence). DNA for the CDR3: TGTGCCAGCAGCTTAGGGCAGGGGGGATCCTACTATGGCTACACCTTC. Protein: CASSLGQGGSYYGYTF.

J is TRBJ1-5 and V is TRBV3-1 (or the pseudogene TRBV3-2); D gene unclear. The germline V gene has CDR1 LGHDT and CDR2 YNNKEL (reference sequence). V lost 5 bases and J 0 bases, leaving 8 bases between the germline ends. The CDR3 totals 14 residues. CDR3 sequence reads: CASSETYSNQPQHF. CDR3 DNA sequence: TGTGCCAGCAGCGAGACATATAGCAATCAGCCCCAGCATTTT.

This chain joins TRBV9 and TRBJ1-2; unclear D gene. The CDR3 contains 14 residues. The ends were cut back, 2 bases at V and 7 bases at J, with 15 bases in the middle. The germline CDR1 and CDR2 sequences are SGDLS and YYNGEE. The CDR3 here is CASSVSPWESGYTF. CDR3 DNA: TGTGCCAGCAGCGTTAGCCCGTGGGAGAGTGGCTACACCTTC.

The table lists this clone with a few counts. The genes are TRBV30 and TRBJ1-5; no definite D call. Germline V CDR1 and CDR2: GTSNPN, SVGIG (reference sequence). Trimming stripped 0 bases from V and 7 bases from J, with 10 bases between. The CDR3 extends over 13 amino acids. The CDR3: CAWSVHQNQPQHF. DNA for the CDR3: TGTGCCTGGAGTGTACACCAGAACCAGCCCCAGCATTTT.

This clone came up once. The chain uses TRBV10-3 and TRBJ2-2; 13 bases align to TRBD2. V shed 3 bases, J shed 4 bases, and the junction held 5 bases outside the gene matches. The germline CDR1 and CDR2 sequences are ENHRY and SYGVKD. CDR3 length: 17 amino acids. The CDR3 region is CAISDWTSGRSTGELFF. The CDR3 DNA is TGTGCCATCAGTGATTGGACTAGCGGGAGAAGCACCGGGGAGCTGTTTTTT.

The chain joins TRBV2 to TRBJ1-2; D gene uncertain. This CDR3 is 12 amino acids long. CDR1 is SNHLY, CDR2 FYNNEI, per germline. V dropped 4 bases and J dropped 2 bases, with 5 bases sitting between them. Written as DNA, the CDR3 is TGTGCCAGCAGTGGCCAGAACTATGGCTACACCTTC. It is translated as CASSGQNYGYTF. The complete variable domain, with remaining parts taken from reference TRBV2 and TRBJ1-2, reads EPEVTQTPSHQVTQMGQEVILRCVPISNHLYFYWYRQILGQKVEFLVSFYNNEISEKSEIFDDQFSVERPDGSNFTLKIRSTKLEDSAMYFCASSGQNYGYTFGSGTRLTVV.

The CDR3 nucleotides read TGTGCCAGCAGCCTTCGGGGAGCTAATGAAAAACTGTTTTTT. Protein: CASSLRGANEKLFF. The chain carries TRBV7-8 and TRBJ1-4, with D unclear. The CDR3 has 14 residues. Trimming took 5 bases from V and 3 from J, leaving 10 bases between them. Looked up from germline, CDR1 is SGHVS and CDR2 is FQNEAQ.

This chain links TRBV5-1 with TRBJ1-4; the match to TRBD1 covers 7 bases. Germline V gene lookup returns CDR1 SGHRS and CDR2 YFSETQ. The CDR3 has 16 amino acids. J gave up 0 bases and V 4 bases, and 6 bases lay outside the gene matches. In DNA form, the CDR3 reads TGCGCCAGCAGCCCGGGGACAGATCCAACTAATGAAAAACTGTTTTTT. Amino acid sequence: CASSPGTDPTNEKLFF. Full variable domain (remainder filled in from reference TRBV5-1 and TRBJ1-4): KAGVTQTPRYLIKTRGQQVTLSCSPISGHRSVSWYQQTPGQGLQFLFEYFSETQRNKGNFPGRFSGRQFSNSRSEMNVSTLELGDSALYLCASSPGTDPTNEKLFFGSGTQLSVL.

This clone was observed a handful of times. The chain joins TRBV7-2 to TRBJ2-7; TRBD2 is a possible D gene (6 bases). V dropped 4 bases and J dropped 7 bases, with 17 bases sitting between them. The CDR3 loop spans 14 amino acids. CDR1 and CDR2 (germline): SGHTA, FQGNSA. DNA for the CDR3: TGTGCCAGCAGCTCTGGATGGGCAGGGAGGGAGCAGTACTTC. It specifies CASSSGWAGREQYF.

The chain is built from TRBV28 and TRBJ1-4; 9 bases align to TRBD1. Germline lookup yields CDR1 MDHEN and CDR2 SYDVKM. The length of the CDR3 is 15 residues. V trimming: 7 bases; J trimming: 8 bases; junction bases outside the gene matches: 11. CDR3 sequence: CASTLLKGQGEKLFF. Written as DNA, the CDR3 is TGTGCCAGCACCCTCCTCAAGGGACAGGGAGAAAAACTGTTTTTT.

This chain uses TRBV15 with TRBJ1-3; a possible D gene is TRBD1 (6 bases). V was trimmed by 5 bases and J by 4 bases, leaving 18 bases between them. This CDR3 has 16 residues. Germline V gene sequence: CDR1 LNHNV, CDR2 YYDKDF (reference sequence). As DNA, the CDR3 is TGTGCCACCAGCCCACGATCCGGGACATACGGAAACACCATATATTTT. This gives the protein CATSPRSGTYGNTIYF.

DNA for the CDR3: TGTGCCAGCAGTTTCATCAAGCCCTACGAGCAGTACTTC. As protein: CASSFIKPYEQYF. The chain recombines TRBV28 with TRBJ2-7; D is undetermined. This CDR3 region has 13 residues. Germline assignment: CDR1 MDHEN and CDR2 SYDVKM. V was trimmed by 3 bases and J by 2 bases, leaving 8 bases between them.

This sequence joins TRBV19 and TRBJ2-7; 8 bases fit TRBD2. The CDR3 is made up of 14 amino acids. The ends lost 3 bases at V and 1 base at J; junction bases unmatched: 2. CDR1 LNHDA and CDR2 SQIVND come from the germline V gene (reference sequence). Written as DNA, the CDR3 is TGTGCCAGTAGTATCGAGCGGGGGTCCTACGAGCAGTACTTC. This codes for CASSIERGSYEQYF.

The V gene is TRBV5-4, the J gene TRBJ2-7; 7 bases are shared with TRBD2. CDR1 and CDR2 from the germline V gene are SGHNT and YYREEE (reference sequence). The ends lost 4 bases at V and 3 bases at J; junction bases unmatched: 1. CDR3 length: 12 amino acids. CDR3 sequence reads: CASSGGDYEQYF. The CDR3, as DNA: TGTGCCAGCAGCGGGGGGGACTACGAGCAGTACTTC.

This clone was counted only a few times. This chain uses TRBV19 with TRBJ1-1; D remains unclear. The length of the CDR3 is 12 residues. The germline V and J ends were trimmed by 3 bases and 7 bases, with 9 bases remaining between them. CDR1 and CDR2 from the germline V gene are LNHDA and SQIVND (reference sequence). In DNA form, the CDR3 reads TGTGCCAGTAGTATCCTTGGCGGTGAAGCTTTCTTT. It yields the protein CASSILGGEAFF.

The chain couples TRBV2 to TRBJ1-5; 7 bases fit TRBD1. V dropped 6 bases and J dropped 7; count of bases not matched to a gene: 12. Germline loops: CDR1 SNHLY, CDR2 FYNNEI. There are 15 residues in the CDR3. As DNA, the CDR3 is TGTGCCAGCAGGAGAGGGGGGACAGAGGGCCAGCCCCAGCATTTT. Amino acid sequence: CASRRGGTEGQPQHF.

V is TRBV27 and J is TRBJ2-7; TRBD2 matches 9 bases. V lost 8 bases and J lost 3; bases outside the gene matches: 11. In germline, CDR1 is MNHEY, CDR2 SMNVEV (reference sequence). The length of the CDR3 is 15 residues. In DNA, the CDR3 is TGTGCCAGCCGCCTACAGGGACTAGCCTTCTACGAGCAGTACTTC. Translated: CASRLQGLAFYEQYF.

The J gene is TRBJ2-7, the V gene TRBV3-1 (or the pseudogene TRBV3-2), with TRBD2 matching 10 bases. J gave up 6 bases and V 1 base, and 9 bases lay outside the gene matches. This CDR3 spans 16 amino acids. In germline, CDR1 is LGHDT, CDR2 YNNKEL (reference sequence). CDR3 amino acids: CASSQGGPLAGVEQYF. The CDR3 coding sequence is TGTGCCAGCAGCCAAGGTGGCCCCCTAGCGGGAGTCGAGCAGTACTTC.

The rearrangement uses TRBV6-5 and TRBJ2-7, with TRBD1 as a possible D gene (5 bases). Germline CDR1 and CDR2: MNHEY and SVGAGI. CDR3 length equals 14 residues. V was cut by 2 bases and J by 4 bases, with 12 bases left in between. DNA of the CDR3: TGTGCCAGCAGTTACGCGTGGGGCAGTTACGAGCAGTACTTC. As protein: CASSYAWGSYEQYF.